The present T cell receptor beta chain was sequenced within a study of vaccination effects on CD4 cells after COVID-19. Viral peptide pools were used in the ViraFEST assay to expand antigen-specific CD4+ T cells, and sequencing came afterward. Cells that had been cultured for 10 days were the source of isolated CD4+ T cells. The vaccine recipients had no prior SARS-CoV-2 infection, with negative nucleocapsid antibodies. Clones were sequenced by immunoSEQ multiplex PCR, and TCRdb holds only the in-frame ones, with some missing. This sample has more than 35,000 clones, with about three fifths found just once. Study conclusions and caveats: Among infection- and vaccine-induced clones, marked clonal contraction occurred late after vaccination.

This clone was seen a few times. What it binds is unknown. The CDR3 extends over 13 amino acids. Germline CDR1 SNHLY, CDR2 FYNNEI. V lost 6 bases and J 0 bases, leaving 9 bases between the germline ends. This clonotype was obtained from a human donor who received a COVID-19 vaccine. The source was CD4+ T cells from PBMCs cultured with HCoV-OC43 spike peptides, collected before COVID-19 vaccination. Subset in this sample: HCoV-OC43 spike overlapping peptide pool stimulation. The rearrangement uses TRBV2 and TRBJ2-7; D is undetermined. The CDR3 nucleotides read TGTGCCAGCAGGGGCATCCCCTCCTACGAGCAGTACTTC. This translates into CASRGIPSYEQYF.